This T cell receptor beta chain was sequenced for a study of HIV-infected patients and healthy controls. Study findings and constraints: Compared with untreated HIV+ repertoires, healthy controls showed roughly threefold more distinct CDR3s and higher Shannon diversity. Compared with controls, mean Gini indices were significantly raised in HIV-infected repertoires, possibly indicating oligoclonality. CMV-associated CDR3s mostly grew nonsignificantly during therapy, while HIV-associated CDR3s declined significantly.

About 480 ng RNA was reverse transcribed with alpha and beta constant-region primers. Alpha and beta chain libraries were made separately by chain-specific third strand synthesis with multiplexing indices. Each CDR3 protein is one row after TCRdb ran MiXCR on the 5' RACE reads. The top ten hold around 35% of the sample, which has some 9,000 distinct CDR3 sequences, less than 10% seen once. No cell fractionation was done, so the repertoire covers all unsorted peripheral blood T cells. The germline V gene encodes CDR1 SGHVS and CDR2 FQNEAQ. V was pared by 1 base and J by 8 bases, with 18 bases between. CDR3 length: 16 residues. Many counts were recorded for this clonotype. Its target is unknown.

This sequence joins TRBV7-8 and TRBJ2-1; tentative D call: TRBD2 (6 bases). Sequences were derived from blood, sampled before antiretroviral therapy. The clonotype was recovered from an adult with HIV infection. The donor label of this sample is uncertain. The CDR3 DNA is TGTGCCAGCAGCTTAGGGTGGGACGGGAGTATCGATGAGCAGTTCTTC. The encoded protein is CASSLGWDGSIDEQFF.